What follows are 11 T cell receptor beta chains derived from one specimen sequenced in a study of shared clonotypes between healthy human individuals. The naive CD8 population came from CD45RO-negative cells selected for CCR7, without terminally differentiated effector memory CD45RA+ cells. Method: immunoSEQ multiplex PCR; TCRdb's copy keeps in-frame clones and lacks some. The data contain 2 million to 2.5 million clones, just over 90% of them singletons. Sequences were obtained from naive CD8+ T cells from PBMCs. The origin of the receptors is a man in his late teens or twenties in good health. Some clones in this sample may be carry-over from other donors' samples.

The chain combines TRBV9 with TRBJ2-1, with 8 nucleotides matching TRBD2. This CDR3 is 15 amino acids long. Germline V CDR1 and CDR2: SGDLS, YYNGEE. The V gene end was trimmed by 7 bases and the J gene end by 9 bases; junction bases not matched to a gene: 15. Here the CDR3 reads CASAPQGSGISEQFF. The CDR3 DNA reads as TGTGCCAGCGCCCCCCAGGGTAGCGGGATTAGTGAGCAGTTCTTC.

Concerning this clone: Other DNA sequences in this specimen translate into the identical CDR3. The V and J genes are TRBV27 and TRBJ2-7, with no clear D. The germline CDR1 and CDR2 sequences are MNHEY and SMNVEV (reference sequence). CDR3 length: 12 residues. Trimming removed 4 bases from V and 0 bases from J, with 4 bases in between. The CDR3 sequence is CASSSPSYEQYF. The CDR3 coding sequence is TGTGCCAGCAGTTCACCCTCCTACGAGCAGTACTTC.

The V gene is TRBV25-1, the J gene TRBJ2-3; D is unresolved. The CDR3 loop spans 14 amino acids. Germline CDR1 and CDR2: MGHDK and SYGVNS. Trimming left V 2 bases short and J 4 bases short, with 10 bases between. This CDR3 is CASSEQLSADTQYF. The CDR3, as DNA: TGTGCCAGCAGTGAACAGCTTTCGGCAGATACGCAGTATTTT.

The chain employs TRBV7-9 and TRBJ2-5; TRBD2 agrees at 8 bases. V gave up 8 bases and J gave up 4 bases; unmatched junction bases: 6. Germline V gene data show CDR1 as SEHNR and CDR2 as FQNEAQ (reference sequence). The CDR3 is 13 residues long. In DNA form, the CDR3 reads TGTGCCAGCGAATGGGCGGGAGGAGAGACCCAGTACTTC. Protein product: CASEWAGGETQYF.

There are a few counts of this clone. V usage is TRBV14 and J usage is TRBJ1-1; tentative D call: TRBD1 (5 bases). Germline V gene sequence: CDR1 SGHDN, CDR2 FVKESK. Between the trimmed V and J ends, which lost 4 bases and 5 bases, there was a span of 11 bases. CDR3 length equals 13 residues. The CDR3 loop is CASSPVRGTEAFF. The CDR3, as DNA: TGTGCCAGCAGCCCAGTCCGGGGGACTGAAGCTTTCTTT.

This rearrangement joins TRBV28 to TRBJ2-1, with 8 bases lining up with TRBD2. The CDR3 sequence is 15 residues long. Germline V gene lookup returns CDR1 MDHEN and CDR2 SYDVKM. Trimming at V came to 4 bases and at J to 5 bases, leaving 7 bases not matched to a gene. The CDR3 sequence: CASSWRAGANNEQFF. The CDR3 DNA follows: TGTGCCAGCAGTTGGCGAGCGGGAGCCAACAATGAGCAGTTCTTC.

The chain recombines TRBV18 with TRBJ2-7; 10 nucleotides agree with TRBD1. V was pared by 2 bases and J by 4 bases, with 5 bases of the junction left unmatched. CDR3 length: 15 amino acids. Looked up from germline, CDR1 is KGHSH and CDR2 is LQKENI. CDR3 protein: CASSPDRGLLYEQYF. In nucleotides, the CDR3 is TGTGCCAGCTCACCAGACAGGGGGCTTTTGTACGAGCAGTACTTC. The variable domain in full, completed from reference TRBV18 and TRBJ2-7, reads NAGVMQNPRHLVRRRGQEARLRCSPMKGHSHVYWYRQLPEEGLKFMVYLQKENIIDESGMPKERFSAEFPKEGPSILRIQQVVRGDSAAYFCASSPDRGLLYEQYFGPGTRLTVT.

The chain uses TRBV9 and TRBJ2-7; 9 bases fit TRBD2. The germline V gene has CDR1 SGDLS and CDR2 YYNGEE. This CDR3 has 15 residues. V dropped 4 bases and J dropped 0; count of bases not matched to a gene: 5. CDR3 loop: CASSLSGRTSYEQYF. The CDR3, as DNA: TGTGCCAGCAGCCTAAGCGGGAGGACCTCCTACGAGCAGTACTTC. The variable domain in full, completed from reference TRBV9 and TRBJ2-7, reads DSGVTQTPKHLITATGQRVTLRCSPRSGDLSVYWYQQSLDQGLQFLIQYYNGEERAKGNILERFSAQQFPDLHSELNLSSLELGDSALYFCASSLSGRTSYEQYFGPGTRLTVT.

The chain combines TRBV28 with TRBJ1-4; the D gene is possibly TRBD1 (6 bases). This CDR3 has 16 residues. Germline V gene data show CDR1 as MDHEN and CDR2 as SYDVKM. V gave up 4 bases and J gave up 5 bases, with 17 bases separating them. CDR3 sequence reads: CASSSGAPTPNEKLFF. The CDR3 DNA sequence: TGTGCCAGCAGTTCAGGGGCCCCCACCCCAAATGAAAAACTGTTTTTT.

For this clone: This sample includes further DNA sequences coding for the same CDR3. The chain uses TRBV28 and TRBJ1-1; D is undetermined. The V end lost 2 bases, the J end lost 7 bases, and 5 bases lay between the germline ends. The CDR3 runs 11 residues. CDR1 is MDHEN, CDR2 SYDVKM, per germline. Here the CDR3 reads CASSLNREAFF. The CDR3 nucleotides read TGTGCCAGCAGTTTAAATCGTGAAGCTTTCTTT.

This chain links TRBV12-1 with TRBJ1-1; TRBD1, as called in the table, went unchecked against the DNA. TRBV12-1 is listed as a pseudogene. The CDR3 spans 15 residues. Written as DNA, the CDR3 is TGTGCCAGCAGCTTTGGTTGGGGGCGCGACACTGAAGCTTTCTTT. This codes for CASSFGWGRDTEAFF.